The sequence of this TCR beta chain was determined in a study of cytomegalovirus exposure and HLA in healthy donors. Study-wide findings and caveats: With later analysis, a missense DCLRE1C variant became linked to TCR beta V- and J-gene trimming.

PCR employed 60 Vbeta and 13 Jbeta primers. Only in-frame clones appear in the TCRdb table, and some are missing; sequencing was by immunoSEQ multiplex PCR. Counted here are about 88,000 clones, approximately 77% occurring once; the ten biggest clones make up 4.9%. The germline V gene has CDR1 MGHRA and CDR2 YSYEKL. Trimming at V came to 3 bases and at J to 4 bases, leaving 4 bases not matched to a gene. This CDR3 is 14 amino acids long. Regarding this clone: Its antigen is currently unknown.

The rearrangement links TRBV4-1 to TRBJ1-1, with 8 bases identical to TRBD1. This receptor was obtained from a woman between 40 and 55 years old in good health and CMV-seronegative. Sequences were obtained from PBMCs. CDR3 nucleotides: TGCGCCAGCAGCCAGATAACAGGGGGCACTGAAGCTTTCTTT. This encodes CASSQITGGTEAFF.